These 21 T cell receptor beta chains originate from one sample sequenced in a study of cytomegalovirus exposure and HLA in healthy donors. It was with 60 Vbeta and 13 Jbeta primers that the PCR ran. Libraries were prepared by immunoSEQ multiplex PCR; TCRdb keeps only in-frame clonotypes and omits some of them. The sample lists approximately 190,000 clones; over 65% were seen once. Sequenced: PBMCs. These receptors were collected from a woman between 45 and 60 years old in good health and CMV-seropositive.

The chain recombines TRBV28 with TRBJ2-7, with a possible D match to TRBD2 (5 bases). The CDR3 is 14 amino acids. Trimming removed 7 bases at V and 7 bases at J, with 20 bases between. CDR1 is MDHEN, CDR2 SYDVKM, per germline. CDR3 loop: CASKAGSQNGEQYF. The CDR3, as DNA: TGTGCCAGCAAGGCGGGTTCCCAAAATGGTGAGCAGTACTTC. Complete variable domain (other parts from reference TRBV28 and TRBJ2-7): DVKVTQSSRYLVKRTGEKVFLECVQDMDHENMFWYRQDPGLGLRLIYFSYDVKMKEKGDIPEGYSVSREKKERFSLILESASTNQTSMYLCASKAGSQNGEQYFGPGTRLTVT.

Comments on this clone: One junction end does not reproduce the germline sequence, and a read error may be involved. The CDR3 loop is CASSHTTGKGGYTF. CDR3 in DNA: TGCGCCAGCAGCCATACAACAGGGAAAGGGGGCTACACCTTC. The V and J genes are TRBV5-8 and TRBJ1-2, with D tentatively TRBD1 (6 bases). The germline gives CDR1 SGHTS, CDR2 YDEGEE. This CDR3 is 14 amino acids long.

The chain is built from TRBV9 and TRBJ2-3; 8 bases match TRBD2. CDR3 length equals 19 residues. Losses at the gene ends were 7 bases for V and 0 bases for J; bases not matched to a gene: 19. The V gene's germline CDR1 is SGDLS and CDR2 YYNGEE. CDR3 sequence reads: CASSGGRGGPRYSTDTQYF. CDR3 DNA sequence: TGTGCCAGCTCTGGGGGACGGGGGGGTCCCCGATATAGCACAGATACGCAGTATTTT.

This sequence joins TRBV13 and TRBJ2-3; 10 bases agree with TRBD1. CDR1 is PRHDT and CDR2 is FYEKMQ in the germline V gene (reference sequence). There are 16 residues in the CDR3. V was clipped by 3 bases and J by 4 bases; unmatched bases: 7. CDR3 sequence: CASSFLEGQGPDTQYF. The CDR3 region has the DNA TGTGCCAGCAGCTTTCTGGAGGGACAGGGGCCAGATACGCAGTATTTT.

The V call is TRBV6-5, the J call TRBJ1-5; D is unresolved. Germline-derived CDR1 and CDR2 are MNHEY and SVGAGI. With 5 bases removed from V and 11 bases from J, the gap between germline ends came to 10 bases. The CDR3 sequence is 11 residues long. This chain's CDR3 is CASSERRSQHF. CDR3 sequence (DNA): TGTGCCAGCAGTGAACGGAGGTCCCAGCATTTT.

As DNA, the CDR3 is TGTGCCAGCAGCAACGACCGAGGGTCCTACAATGAGCAGTTCTTC. Its translation is CASSNDRGSYNEQFF. The chain employs TRBV5-6 and TRBJ2-1, with D perhaps TRBD2 (5 bases). The germline CDR1 and CDR2 sequences are SGHDT and YYEEEE. The CDR3 loop spans 15 amino acids. The ends were cut back, 4 bases at V and 1 base at J, with 12 bases in the middle.

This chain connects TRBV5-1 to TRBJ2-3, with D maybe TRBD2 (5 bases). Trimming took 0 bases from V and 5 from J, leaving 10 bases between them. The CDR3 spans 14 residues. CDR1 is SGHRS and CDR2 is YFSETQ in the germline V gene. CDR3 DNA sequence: TGCGCCAGCAGCTTGGTTCTAGCCTTAGATACGCAGTATTTT. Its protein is CASSLVLALDTQYF.

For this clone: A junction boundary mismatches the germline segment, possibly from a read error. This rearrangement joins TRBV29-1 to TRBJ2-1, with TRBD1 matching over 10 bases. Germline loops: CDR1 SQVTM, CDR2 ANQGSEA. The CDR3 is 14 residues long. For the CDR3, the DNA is TGCAGCGTCGAAGGGACAGGGGCAGACAATGAGCAGTTCTTC. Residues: CSVEGTGADNEQFF.

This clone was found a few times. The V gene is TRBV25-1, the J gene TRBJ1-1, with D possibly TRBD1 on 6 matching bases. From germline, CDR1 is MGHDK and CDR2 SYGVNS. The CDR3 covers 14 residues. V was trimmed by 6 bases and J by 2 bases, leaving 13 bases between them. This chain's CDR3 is CASSKPGQNTEAFF. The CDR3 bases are TGTGCCAGCAGCAAACCGGGACAAAACACTGAAGCTTTCTTT.

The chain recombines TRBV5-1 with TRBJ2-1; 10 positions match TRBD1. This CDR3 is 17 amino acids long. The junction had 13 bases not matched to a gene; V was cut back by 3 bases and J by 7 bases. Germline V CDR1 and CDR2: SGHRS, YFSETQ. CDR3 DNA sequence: TGCGCCAGCAGCTCGACCGGATCCGGACAGGGGGTTAATGAGCAGTTCTTC. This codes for CASSSTGSGQGVNEQFF.

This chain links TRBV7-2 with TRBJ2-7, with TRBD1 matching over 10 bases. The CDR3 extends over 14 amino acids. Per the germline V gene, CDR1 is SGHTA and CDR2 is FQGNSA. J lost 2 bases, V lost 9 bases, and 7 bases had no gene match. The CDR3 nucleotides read TGTGCCAGTAACCGGGACAGGGGCACCTACGAGCAGTACTTC. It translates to CASNRDRGTYEQYF.

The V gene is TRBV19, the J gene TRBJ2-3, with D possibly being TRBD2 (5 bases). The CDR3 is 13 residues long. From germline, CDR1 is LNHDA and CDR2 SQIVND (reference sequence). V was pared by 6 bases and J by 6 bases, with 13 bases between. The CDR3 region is CASSPKRGDTQYF. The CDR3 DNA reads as TGTGCCAGTAGCCCCAAGCGAGGGGATACGCAGTATTTT.

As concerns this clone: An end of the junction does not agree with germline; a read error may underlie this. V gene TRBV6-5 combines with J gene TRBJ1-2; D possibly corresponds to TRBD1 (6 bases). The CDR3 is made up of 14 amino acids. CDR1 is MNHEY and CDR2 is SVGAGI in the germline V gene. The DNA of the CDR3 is TGTGCCAGCAGTCGCCTCCGGGACACCTATCGCTACACCTTC. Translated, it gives CASSRLRDTYRYTF.

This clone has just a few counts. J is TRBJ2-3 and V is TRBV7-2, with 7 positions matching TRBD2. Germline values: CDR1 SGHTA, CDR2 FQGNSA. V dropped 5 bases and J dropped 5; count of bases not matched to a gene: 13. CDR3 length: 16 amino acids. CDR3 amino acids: CASSRAASGLVDTQYF. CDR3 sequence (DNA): TGTGCCAGCAGCCGAGCGGCTAGCGGTTTAGTAGATACGCAGTATTTT.

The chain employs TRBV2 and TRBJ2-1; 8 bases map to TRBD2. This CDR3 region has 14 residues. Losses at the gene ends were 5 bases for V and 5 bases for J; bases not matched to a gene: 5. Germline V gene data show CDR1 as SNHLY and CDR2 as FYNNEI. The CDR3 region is CASSPGLAHNEQFF. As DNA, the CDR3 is TGTGCCAGCAGTCCAGGACTAGCTCACAATGAGCAGTTCTTC. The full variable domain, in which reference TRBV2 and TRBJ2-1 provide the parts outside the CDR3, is EPEVTQTPSHQVTQMGQEVILRCVPISNHLYFYWYRQILGQKVEFLVSFYNNEISEKSEIFDDQFSVERPDGSNFTLKIRSTKLEDSAMYFCASSPGLAHNEQFFGPGTRLTVL.

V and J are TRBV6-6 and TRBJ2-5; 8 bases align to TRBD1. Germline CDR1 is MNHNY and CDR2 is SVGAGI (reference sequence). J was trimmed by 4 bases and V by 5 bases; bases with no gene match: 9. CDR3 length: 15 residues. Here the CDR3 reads CASSTIQGARETQYF. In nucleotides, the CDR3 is TGTGCCAGCAGTACCATTCAGGGGGCTAGAGAGACCCAGTACTTC.

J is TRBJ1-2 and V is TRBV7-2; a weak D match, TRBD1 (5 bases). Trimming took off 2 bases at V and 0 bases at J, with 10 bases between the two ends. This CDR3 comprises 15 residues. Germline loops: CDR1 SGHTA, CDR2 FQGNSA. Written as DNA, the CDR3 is TGTGCCAGCAGCTTAAGACAGCTTCCTAACTATGGCTACACCTTC. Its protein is CASSLRQLPNYGYTF.

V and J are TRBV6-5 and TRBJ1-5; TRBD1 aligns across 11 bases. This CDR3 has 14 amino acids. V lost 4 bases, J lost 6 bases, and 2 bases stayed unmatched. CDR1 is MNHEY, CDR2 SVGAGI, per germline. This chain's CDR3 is CASSWTGGLQPQHF. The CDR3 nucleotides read TGTGCCAGCAGTTGGACAGGGGGCCTTCAGCCCCAGCATTTT.

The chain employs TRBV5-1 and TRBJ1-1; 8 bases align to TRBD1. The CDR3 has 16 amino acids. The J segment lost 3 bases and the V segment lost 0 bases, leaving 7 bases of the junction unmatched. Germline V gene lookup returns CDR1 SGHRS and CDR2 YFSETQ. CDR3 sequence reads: CASSLGTGNRYTEAFF. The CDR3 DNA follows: TGCGCCAGCAGCTTGGGGACAGGGAATAGATACACTGAAGCTTTCTTT.

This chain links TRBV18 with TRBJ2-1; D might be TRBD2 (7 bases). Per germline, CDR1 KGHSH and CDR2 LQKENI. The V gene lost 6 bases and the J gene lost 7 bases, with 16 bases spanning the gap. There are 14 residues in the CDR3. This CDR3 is CASSRAGALNEQFF. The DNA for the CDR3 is TGTGCCAGCTCCCGTGCGGGGGCTTTAAATGAGCAGTTCTTC.

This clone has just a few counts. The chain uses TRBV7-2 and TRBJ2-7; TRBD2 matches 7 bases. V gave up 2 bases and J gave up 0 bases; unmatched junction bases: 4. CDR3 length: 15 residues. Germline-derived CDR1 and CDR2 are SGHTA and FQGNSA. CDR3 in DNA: TGTGCCAGCAGCTTATGGGGAGGGAGCTCCTACGAGCAGTACTTC. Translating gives CASSLWGGSSYEQYF.